One T cell receptor (beta chain) is described in this entry. Its target is not known. The source of the sample is a study of cytomegalovirus exposure and HLA in healthy donors. Between the trimmed V and J ends, which lost 3 bases and 10 bases, there was a span of 11 bases. Per the germline V gene, CDR1 is SGDLS and CDR2 is YYNGEE. CDR3 length: 12 residues. The study's findings and limits: Both high specificity and high sensitivity reportedly marked the classifier's diagnosis of cytomegalovirus status.

Assay: immunoSEQ multiplex PCR; the TCRdb copy retains only in-frame clones and omits some. The repertoire holds approximately 120,000 clones, with approximately 94% as singletons. The sequencing input was PBMCs. This chain uses TRBV9 with TRBJ2-1; the D is unclear. The receptor comes from a woman younger than 30 in good health and CMV-seronegative. The CDR3 loop reads CASSGPGFEQFF. Written as DNA, the CDR3 is TGTGCCAGCAGCGGTCCCGGGTTCGAGCAGTTCTTC.